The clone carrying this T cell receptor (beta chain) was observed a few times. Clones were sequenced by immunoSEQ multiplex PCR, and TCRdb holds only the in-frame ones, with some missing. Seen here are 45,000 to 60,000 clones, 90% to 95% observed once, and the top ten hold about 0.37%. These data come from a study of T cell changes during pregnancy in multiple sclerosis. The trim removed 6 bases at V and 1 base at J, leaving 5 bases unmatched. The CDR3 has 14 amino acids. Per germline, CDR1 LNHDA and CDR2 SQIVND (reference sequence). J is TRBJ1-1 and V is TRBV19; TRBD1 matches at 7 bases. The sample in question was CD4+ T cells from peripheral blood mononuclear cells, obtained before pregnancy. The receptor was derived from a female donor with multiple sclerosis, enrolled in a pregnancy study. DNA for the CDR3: TGTGCCAGTAGACAGGGACAGTCGAACACTGAAGCTTTCTTT. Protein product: CASRQGQSNTEAFF.